Sequencing of this T cell receptor (beta chain) was carried out in a study of identical twins. Germline V gene data show CDR1 as SEHNR and CDR2 as FQNEAQ (reference sequence). With V trimmed by 0 bases and J by 7 bases, 5 bases remained unmatched. The length of the CDR3 is 15 residues. TCRdb processed the 5' RACE reads anew with MiXCR; each CDR3 protein has one entry. The table records around 530,000 distinct CDR3 sequences, around 15% of them present only once. These data were likewise used in another study, on yellow fever vaccine responses in identical twins.

The sequenced sample consisted of CD4+ T cells sorted from blood. The clonotype was recovered from a young woman in good health. V gene TRBV7-9 combines with J gene TRBJ2-4; 8 positions match TRBD1. The CDR3 is CASSLANQGANIQYF. DNA of the CDR3: TGTGCCAGCAGCTTAGCTAATCAGGGGGCGAACATTCAGTACTTC.